The T cell receptor (beta chain) described here comes from a study of cytotoxic CD8 clonotypes in ibrutinib-treated CLL. Study details: When averaged across all of the samples, the counts came to 255,043 productive templates and 94,082 productive rearrangements. Study-wide results and limits: Clonality, elevated at ibrutinib response, dropped back toward baseline at progression. The public clonotypes identified were infrequent and showed contraction or stability on treatment. Measured clonality at baseline was greater than in age-matched healthy donors and tracked with circulating CD8+ T-cell counts.

As to this clone: Its antigen remains unknown.

TCRdb keeps only in-frame clones here, not all; method: immunoSEQ multiplex PCR. The data hold about 140,000 clones, with more than 70% observed a single time. Trimming took off 5 bases at V and 9 bases at J, with 17 bases between the two ends. Per germline, CDR1 PRHDT and CDR2 FYEKMQ (reference sequence). The CDR3 is 14 amino acids. Sequencing was performed on PBMCs, taken after 36 months of ibrutinib treatment. The chain combines TRBV13 with TRBJ2-4; a weak D match, TRBD2 (6 bases). This sequence was found in a human donor with chronic lymphocytic leukemia. The CDR3 DNA reads as TGTGCCAGCAGCCTACGGGGGACCCGGACCATTCAGTACTTC. The encoded protein is CASSLRGTRTIQYF.